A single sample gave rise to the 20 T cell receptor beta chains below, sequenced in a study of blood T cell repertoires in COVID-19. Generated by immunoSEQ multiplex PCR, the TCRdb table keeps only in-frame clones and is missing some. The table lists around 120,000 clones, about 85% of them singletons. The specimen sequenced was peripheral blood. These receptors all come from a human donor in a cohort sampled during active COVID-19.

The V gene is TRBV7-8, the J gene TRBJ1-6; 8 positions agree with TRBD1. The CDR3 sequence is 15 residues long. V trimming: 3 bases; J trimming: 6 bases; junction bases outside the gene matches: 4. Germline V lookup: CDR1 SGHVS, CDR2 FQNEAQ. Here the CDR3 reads CASSFNQGANSPLHF. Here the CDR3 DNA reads TGTGCCAGCAGCTTCAACCAGGGGGCTAATTCACCCCTCCACTTT.

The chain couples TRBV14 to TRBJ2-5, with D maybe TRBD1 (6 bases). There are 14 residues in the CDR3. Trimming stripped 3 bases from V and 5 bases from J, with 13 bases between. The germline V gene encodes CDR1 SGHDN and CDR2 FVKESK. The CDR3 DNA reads TGTGCCAGCAGCCATTTGACAGGACAGGAGACCCAGTACTTC. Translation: CASSHLTGQETQYF.

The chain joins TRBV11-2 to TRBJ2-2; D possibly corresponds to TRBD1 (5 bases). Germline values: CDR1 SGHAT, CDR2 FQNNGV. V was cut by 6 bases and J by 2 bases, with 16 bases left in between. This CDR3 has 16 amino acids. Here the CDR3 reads CASRKGPIPNTGELFF. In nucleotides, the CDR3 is TGTGCCAGCAGGAAGGGGCCGATCCCCAACACCGGGGAGCTGTTTTTT.

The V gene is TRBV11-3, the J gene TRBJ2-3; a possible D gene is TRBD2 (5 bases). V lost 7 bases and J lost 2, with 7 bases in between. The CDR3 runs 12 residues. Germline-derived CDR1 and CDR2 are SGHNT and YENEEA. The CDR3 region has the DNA TGTGCCAGCACGGAGGACACAGATACGCAGTATTTT. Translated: CASTEDTDTQYF.

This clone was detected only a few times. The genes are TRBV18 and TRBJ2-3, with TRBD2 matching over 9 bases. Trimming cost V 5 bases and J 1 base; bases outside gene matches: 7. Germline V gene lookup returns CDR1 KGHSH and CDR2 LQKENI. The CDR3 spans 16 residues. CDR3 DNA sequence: TGTGCCAGCTCAAAGACTAGCGGAGGGCGCACAGATACGCAGTATTTT. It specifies CASSKTSGGRTDTQYF. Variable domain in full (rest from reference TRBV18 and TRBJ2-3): NAGVMQNPRHLVRRRGQEARLRCSPMKGHSHVYWYRQLPEEGLKFMVYLQKENIIDESGMPKERFSAEFPKEGPSILRIQQVVRGDSAAYFCASSKTSGGRTDTQYFGPGTRLTVL.

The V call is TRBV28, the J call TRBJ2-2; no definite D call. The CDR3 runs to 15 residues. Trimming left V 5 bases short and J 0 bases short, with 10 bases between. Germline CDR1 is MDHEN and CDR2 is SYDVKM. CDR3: CASSPRSANTGELFF. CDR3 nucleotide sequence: TGTGCCAGCAGTCCCCGGTCTGCGAACACCGGGGAGCTGTTTTTT.

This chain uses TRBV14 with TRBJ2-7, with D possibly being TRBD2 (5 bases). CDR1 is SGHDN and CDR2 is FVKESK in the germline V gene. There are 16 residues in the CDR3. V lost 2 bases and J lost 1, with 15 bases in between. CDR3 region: CASSQYLAVPSYEQYF. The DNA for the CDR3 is TGTGCCAGCAGCCAATATCTAGCCGTTCCTTCCTACGAGCAGTACTTC.

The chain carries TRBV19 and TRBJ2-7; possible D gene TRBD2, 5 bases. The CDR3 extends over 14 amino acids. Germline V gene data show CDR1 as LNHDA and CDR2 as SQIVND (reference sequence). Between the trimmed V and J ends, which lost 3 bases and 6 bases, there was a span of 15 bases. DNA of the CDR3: TGTGCCAGTAGTATTTCAGTTCAAGCGGCCGAGCAGTACTTC. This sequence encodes CASSISVQAAEQYF.

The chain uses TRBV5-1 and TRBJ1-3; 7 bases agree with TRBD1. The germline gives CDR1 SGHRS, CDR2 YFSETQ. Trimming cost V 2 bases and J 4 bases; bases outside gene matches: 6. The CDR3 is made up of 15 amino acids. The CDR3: CASSLLTGSGNTIYF. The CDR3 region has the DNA TGCGCCAGCAGCTTACTGACAGGGTCCGGAAACACCATATATTTT.

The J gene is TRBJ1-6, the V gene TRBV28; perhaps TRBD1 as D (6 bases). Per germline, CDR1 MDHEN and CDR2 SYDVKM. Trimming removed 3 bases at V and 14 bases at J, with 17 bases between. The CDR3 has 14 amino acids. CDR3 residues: CASSLVQGTFTLHF. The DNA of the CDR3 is TGTGCCAGCAGTTTGGTCCAGGGGACCTTCACCCTCCACTTT. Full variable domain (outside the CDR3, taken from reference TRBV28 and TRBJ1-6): DVKVTQSSRYLVKRTGEKVFLECVQDMDHENMFWYRQDPGLGLRLIYFSYDVKMKEKGDIPEGYSVSREKKERFSLILESASTNQTSMYLCASSLVQGTFTLHFGNGTRLTVT.

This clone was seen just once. The chain's CDR3 is CASSRQGYYEQYF. The CDR3 region has the DNA TGTGCCAGCAGTCGACAGGGCTACTACGAGCAGTACTTC. The chain uses TRBV12-3 or TRBV12-4 and TRBJ2-7, with TRBD1 matching over 7 bases. The CDR3 contains 13 residues. The ends lost 5 bases at V and 3 bases at J; junction bases unmatched: 4.

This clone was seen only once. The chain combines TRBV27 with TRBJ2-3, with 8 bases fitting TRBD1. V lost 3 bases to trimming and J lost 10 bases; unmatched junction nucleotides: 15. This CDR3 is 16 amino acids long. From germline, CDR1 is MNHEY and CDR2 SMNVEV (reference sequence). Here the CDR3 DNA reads TGTGCCAGCAGTTTGTACCTCCGGACAGGGAGGAATTCGCAGTATTTT. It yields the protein CASSLYLRTGRNSQYF.

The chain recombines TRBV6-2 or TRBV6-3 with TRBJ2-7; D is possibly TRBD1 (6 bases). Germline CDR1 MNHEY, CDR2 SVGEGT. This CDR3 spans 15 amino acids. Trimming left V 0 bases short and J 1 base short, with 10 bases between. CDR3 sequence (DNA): TGTGCCAGCAGTTACTCCGGGACACAATCCTACGAGCAGTACTTC. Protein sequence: CASSYSGTQSYEQYF.

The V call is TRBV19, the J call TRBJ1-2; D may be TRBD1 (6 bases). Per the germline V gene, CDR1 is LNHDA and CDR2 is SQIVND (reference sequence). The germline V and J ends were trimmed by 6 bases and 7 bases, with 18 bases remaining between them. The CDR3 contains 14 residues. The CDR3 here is CASSPTGSGGGYTF. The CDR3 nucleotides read TGTGCCAGTAGCCCAACAGGGAGCGGAGGTGGCTACACCTTC.

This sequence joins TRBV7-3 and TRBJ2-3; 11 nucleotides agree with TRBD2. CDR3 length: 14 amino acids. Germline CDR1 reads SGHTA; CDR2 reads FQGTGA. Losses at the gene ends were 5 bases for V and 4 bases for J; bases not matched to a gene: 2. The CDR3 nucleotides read TGTGCCAGCAGCGGGACTAGCGGATCAGATACGCAGTATTTT. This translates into CASSGTSGSDTQYF.

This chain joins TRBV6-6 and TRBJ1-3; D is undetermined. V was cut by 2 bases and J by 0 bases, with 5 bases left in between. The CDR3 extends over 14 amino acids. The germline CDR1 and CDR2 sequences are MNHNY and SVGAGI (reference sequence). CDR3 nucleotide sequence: TGTGCCAGCAGTTACAAGAGCTCTGGAAACACCATATATTTT. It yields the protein CASSYKSSGNTIYF.

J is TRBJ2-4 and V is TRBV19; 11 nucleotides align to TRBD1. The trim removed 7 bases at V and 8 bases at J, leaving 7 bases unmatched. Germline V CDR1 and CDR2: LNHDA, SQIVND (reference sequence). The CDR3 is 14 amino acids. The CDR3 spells CASTTGQGADIQYF. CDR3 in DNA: TGTGCCAGTACCACAGGACAGGGGGCGGACATTCAGTACTTC.

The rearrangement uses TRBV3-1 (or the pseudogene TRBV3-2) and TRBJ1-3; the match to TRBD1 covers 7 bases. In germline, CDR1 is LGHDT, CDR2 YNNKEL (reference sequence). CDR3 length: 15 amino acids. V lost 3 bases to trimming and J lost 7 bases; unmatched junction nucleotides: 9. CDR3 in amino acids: CASSHKGAKSNTIYF. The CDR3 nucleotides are TGTGCCAGCAGCCATAAGGGGGCCAAGTCGAACACCATATATTTT.

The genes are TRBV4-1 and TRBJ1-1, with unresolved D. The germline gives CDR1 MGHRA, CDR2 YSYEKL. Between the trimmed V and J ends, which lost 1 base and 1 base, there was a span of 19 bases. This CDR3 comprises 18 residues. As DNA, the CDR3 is TGCGCCAGCAGCCAAGGAAGCATAGGGAGGTTTTCGAACACTGAAGCTTTCTTT. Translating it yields CASSQGSIGRFSNTEAFF.

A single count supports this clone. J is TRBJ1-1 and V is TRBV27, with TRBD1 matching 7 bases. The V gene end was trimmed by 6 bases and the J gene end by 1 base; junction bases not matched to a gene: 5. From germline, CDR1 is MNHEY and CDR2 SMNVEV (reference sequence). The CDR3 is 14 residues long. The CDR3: CASSRQGRNTEAFF. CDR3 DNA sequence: TGTGCCAGCAGCCGACAGGGTAGGAACACTGAAGCTTTCTTT.